This T cell receptor (beta chain) came from a study of blood T cell repertoires in COVID-19 (dated by TCRdb to the early 2020s). Turning to the overall study: Collaborator samples came from the United States, Italy and Spain and covered acute and convalescent phases of COVID-19. The prospective study material was composed of cDNA or gDNA derived from T cells, B-cell-depleted T cells, or PBMCs. Subjects who had been exposed to COVID-19, were actively infected with it, or had recovered from it provided the deeply sampled blood TCRbeta repertoires that made up the dataset. A freely available public database, intended as a resource for researchers studying the immune response to SARS-CoV-2, is where the repertoires were released. The samples were drawn from the first 160 participants of the ongoing ImmuneRACE study and from more than 1,000 subjects provided by 6 global collaborators. A de-identified subject ID, COVID-19 status, age in years and sex were almost always included in the sample metadata. HLA class I and class II types, where available, came from metadata supplied by the sample provider rather than from assay-based typing. Study-wide findings and limitations: How much clinical and demographic metadata was included differed by source and by participant, and the metadata was provided uncurated.

The CDR3 numbers 13 residues from cysteine through phenylalanine. CDR3 DNA only is kept here, 39 bases in frame from base 1. According to the germline V gene (reference sequence), CDR1 reads SGHNT and CDR2 reads YYREEE. V trim: 3 bases; J trim: 5 bases; unmatched bases: 3. TCRbeta CDR3 regions were amplified from genomic DNA using the immunoSEQ Assay, a bias-controlled multiplex PCR. Under the source paper's analysis protocol: The number of nucleated cells in each sample was estimated by amplification of reference gene primers within the assay. To quantify the absolute abundance of each unique TCRbeta CDR3 rearrangement, sequence reads were collapsed and filtered. For each sample, productive Simpson clonality was calculated as the square root of Simpson's diversity index over productive rearrangements. TCRdb mirrors the immuneACCESS table, restricted to in-frame sequences. Some clones are absent from its copies; in checked studies, under half trace to an unresolved V gene, and the reason for the others is unknown. The DNA was the basis for D and trimming; V, J and clone size are from that table. This sample is represented by roughly 180,000 clones; roughly 87% of them were singletons. The top ten clones comprise 2% to 2.5% of the sample.

Details on this clone: It has no known antigen specificity. No much larger clonotype is one base removed from it; base qualities were not supplied.

Enrolling through a virtual design, the prospective study's participants ranged in age from roughly 18 to 95 years and lived across 20 to 25 United States geographic areas. In the prospective study, cohorts were assigned on the basis of participant-reported clinical history obtained from a screening survey and a study questionnaire. For ImmuneRACE Cohort 3, a participant was defined as recovered based on two consecutive negative NP/OP PCR tests, clearance by a healthcare professional, or resolution of symptoms. Each participant in the prospective study had whole blood, serum and a nasopharyngeal or oropharyngeal swab collected by mobile phlebotomists. Participants in the prospective study had the option to provide additional blood draws and questionnaires over a roughly two-month period. Blood samples from the prospective study were shipped frozen or at room temperature prior to DNA extraction.

This chain is built from TRBV5-4 and TRBJ2-7; the central 9 bases match TRBD1. The sequence was obtained from a woman in her 30s who had recovered from COVID-19. The sequenced sample consisted of PBMCs or T cells enriched from blood (not recorded which). The encoded CDR3 is CASSSDRGNEQYF. The base sequence is TGTGCCAGCAGCTCGGACAGGGGTAACGAGCAGTACTTC.